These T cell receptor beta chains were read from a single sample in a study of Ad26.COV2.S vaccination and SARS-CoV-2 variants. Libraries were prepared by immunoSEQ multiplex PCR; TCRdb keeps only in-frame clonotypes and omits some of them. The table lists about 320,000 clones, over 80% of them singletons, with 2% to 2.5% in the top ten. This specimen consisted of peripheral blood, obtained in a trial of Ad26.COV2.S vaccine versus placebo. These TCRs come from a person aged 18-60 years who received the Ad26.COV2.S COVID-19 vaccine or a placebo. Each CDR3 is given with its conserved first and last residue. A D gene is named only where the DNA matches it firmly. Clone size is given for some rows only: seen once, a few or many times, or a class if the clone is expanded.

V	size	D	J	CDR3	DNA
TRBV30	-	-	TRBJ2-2	CAWSVGRSSTGELFF	TGTGCCTGGAGTGTGGGACGGTCGTCCACCGGGGAGCTGTTTTTT
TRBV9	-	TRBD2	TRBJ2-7	CASSPRGGTSSYEQYF	TGTGCCAGCAGCCCCCGGGGGGGGACTAGTTCCTACGAGCAGTACTTC
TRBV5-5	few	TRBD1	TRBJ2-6	CASSPGQTGSGANVLTF	TGTGCCAGCAGCCCAGGACAGACAGGGTCTGGGGCCAACGTCCTGACTTTC
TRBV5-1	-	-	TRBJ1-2	CASSLAARQAGRIDGYTF	TGCGCCAGCAGCTTGGCAGCCCGGCAGGCAGGACGAATAGATGGCTACACCTTC
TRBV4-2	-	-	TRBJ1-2	CASSQARLGDLNYGYTF	TGTGCCAGCAGCCAAGCCAGACTGGGGGACCTTAACTATGGCTACACCTTC
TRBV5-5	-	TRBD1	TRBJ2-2	CASSLGTATGELFF	TGTGCCAGCAGCCTCGGGACAGCCACCGGGGAGCTGTTTTTT
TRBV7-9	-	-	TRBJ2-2	CASSLEGPSYTGELFF	TGTGCCAGCAGCTTAGAGGGCCCCAGCTACACCGGGGAGCTGTTTTTT
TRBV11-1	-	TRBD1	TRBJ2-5	CASSLTGGWRETQYF	TGTGCCAGCAGTCTGACAGGGGGGTGGCGAGAGACCCAGTACTTC
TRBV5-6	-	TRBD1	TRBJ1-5	CASSHGTVQPQHF	TGTGCCAGCAGCCATGGGACAGTTCAGCCCCAGCATTTT
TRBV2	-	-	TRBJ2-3	CASKGSGLDTQYF	TGTGCCAGCAAGGGGAGCGGGCTAGATACGCAGTATTTT
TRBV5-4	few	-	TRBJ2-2	CASSRDTGELFF	TGTGCCAGCAGCAGGGACACCGGGGAGCTGTTTTTT
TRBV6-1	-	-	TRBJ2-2	CASSAPAGGLPGELFF	TGTGCCAGCAGTGCCCCAGCTGGAGGGCTTCCCGGGGAGCTGTTTTTT
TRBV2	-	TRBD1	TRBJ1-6	CASLIVTGVYSPLHF	TGTGCCAGCCTCATCGTGACAGGGGTATATTCACCCCTCCACTTT
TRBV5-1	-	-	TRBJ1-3	CASSLAFSGASGNTIYF	TGCGCCAGCAGCTTGGCCTTTTCGGGGGCCTCTGGAAACACCATATATTTT
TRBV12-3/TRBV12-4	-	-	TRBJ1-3	CASSFGVRNTIYF	TGTGCCAGCAGTTTTGGGGTGAGAAACACCATATATTTT
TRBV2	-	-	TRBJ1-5	CASSGVNLAEEPQHF	TGTGCCAGCAGTGGGGTCAACCTAGCGGAGGAGCCCCAGCATTTT
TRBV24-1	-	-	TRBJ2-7	CATSDNYEQYF	TGTGCCACCAGCGACAACTACGAGCAGTACTTC
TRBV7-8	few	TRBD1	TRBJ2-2	CASSPRTGRTKAGELFF	TGTGCCAGCAGCCCCAGGACAGGGCGCACGAAAGCCGGGGAGCTGTTTTTT
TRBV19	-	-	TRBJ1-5	CASSRRGVSNQPQHF	TGTGCCAGTAGTAGGCGGGGAGTTAGCAATCAGCCCCAGCATTTT
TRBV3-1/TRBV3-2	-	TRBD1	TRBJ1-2	CASRPAGDRGIYGYTF	TGTGCCAGCCGCCCGGCGGGGGACAGGGGGATCTATGGCTACACCTTC
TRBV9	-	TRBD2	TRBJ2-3	CASSTRAGGPSDTQYF	TGTGCCAGCAGCACACGAGCGGGGGGGCCCTCAGATACGCAGTATTTT
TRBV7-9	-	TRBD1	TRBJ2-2	CASSSRRTGWNTGELFF	TGTGCCAGCAGCAGCAGACGGACAGGGTGGAACACCGGGGAGCTGTTTTTT
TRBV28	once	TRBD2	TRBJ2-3	CASSLRLASGGAVDTQYF	TGTGCCAGCAGTTTACGGCTGGCTAGCGGGGGGGCCGTGGATACGCAGTATTTT
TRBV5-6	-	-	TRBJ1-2	CASSFRGNYGYTF	TGTGCCAGCAGCTTCAGGGGAAACTATGGCTACACCTTC
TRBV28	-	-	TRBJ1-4	CASSLGGQGFEKLFF	TGTGCCAGCAGTTTAGGTGGGCAGGGATTTGAAAAACTGTTTTTT
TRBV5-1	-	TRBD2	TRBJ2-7	CASSLEGTSGGEQYF	TGCGCCAGCAGTCTCGAAGGGACTAGCGGGGGGGAGCAGTACTTC
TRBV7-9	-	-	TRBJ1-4	CASSRRAGADATNEKLFF	TGTGCCAGCAGCCGACGCGCCGGGGCGGATGCAACTAATGAAAAACTGTTTTTT